This T cell receptor (beta chain) is drawn from a study of blood T cell repertoires in COVID-19 (TCRdb year 2020). Study-wide context: Samples covering the acute and convalescent phases of COVID-19 were provided by collaborators in the United States, Italy and Spain. The prospective study material was composed of cDNA or gDNA derived from T cells, B-cell-depleted T cells, or PBMCs. The dataset comprised deeply sampled blood TCRbeta repertoires from subjects exposed to, actively infected with, or recovered from COVID-19. A freely available public database, intended as a resource for researchers studying the immune response to SARS-CoV-2, is where the repertoires were released. The samples were drawn from the first 160 participants of the ongoing ImmuneRACE study and from 1,254 subjects provided by 6 global collaborators. Nearly every sample came with metadata listing a de-identified subject ID, COVID-19 status, age in years and sex. Where available, HLA class I and class II types were taken from metadata supplied by the sample provider and were not determined by assay-based typing. The study at large found these results: Clinical and demographic metadata were provided uncurated, with the amount varying by source and participant.

The germline V gene gives CDR1 as SQVTM and CDR2 as ANQGSEA. The CDR3 runs 15 amino acids, cysteine and phenylalanine included. Of all the DNA, just the CDR3 is kept, 45 bases in frame from base 1. V and J are trimmed by 6 bases and 0 bases, and the gene matches miss 3 bases of the junction. TCRbeta CDR3 regions were amplified from genomic DNA by means of the immunoSEQ Assay, a bias-controlled multiplex PCR. Turning to the authors' computational methods: The number of nucleated cells in each sample was estimated by amplification of reference gene primers within the assay. To quantify the absolute abundance of each unique TCRbeta CDR3 rearrangement, sequence reads were collapsed and filtered. For each sample, productive Simpson clonality was calculated by taking the square root of Simpson's diversity index across productive rearrangements. The table comes from immuneACCESS by way of TCRdb, which keeps in-frame sequences with V and J called. Part of the clones is missing from these tables; in studies checked, under half for an unresolved V gene and the rest for unknown reasons. V and J calls and clone size are copied from that table; D and trimming were computed from the DNA. For this sample there are about 100,000 clones; 88% appear just once. The leading ten clones occupy less than 7.5% of the sample.

Whole blood was collected in K2EDTA tubes by collaborating institutions according to the institutions' own protocols. For TCRbeta analysis, collaborator samples were shipped as frozen whole blood, as isolated PBMCs, or as DNA extracted from either sample type. About this clone itself: The antigen this receptor binds is unknown. Base qualities are not at hand, and no much larger clone is one base apart.

The sequence joins TRBV29-1 to TRBJ2-2; 11 central nucleotides agree with TRBD1. The receptor's source is a woman in her sixties or seventies with acute or convalescent COVID-19. Material for sequencing was peripheral blood. The CDR3 protein: CSVGGQGANTGELFF. The sequenced DNA is TGCAGCGTCGGGGGACAGGGGGCGAACACCGGGGAGCTGTTTTTT.